This passage covers 4 T cell receptor beta chains from one sample sequenced in a study of T cell repertoires in cytomegalovirus infection. TCRdb processed the reads anew with MiXCR; each CDR3 protein has one entry. The profile shows under 850,000 distinct CDR3 sequences, roughly a third of them singletons. For these receptors, no antigen is known. Source: cultured PBMCs, taken from culture after CMV antigen stimulation. The receptors were gathered from a human donor in good health (CMV status not recorded). Some clones in this sample may be carry-over from other donors' samples.

The chain couples TRBV7-6 to TRBJ1-1, with TRBD1 matching over 7 bases. Germline V CDR1 and CDR2: SGHVS, FNYEAQ. The CDR3 has 18 residues. J was trimmed by 4 bases and V by 4 bases; bases with no gene match: 18. CDR3 in amino acids: CASSSPRSDRPFGTEAFF. CDR3 coding DNA: TGTGCCAGCAGCTCTCCACGATCGGACAGGCCGTTTGGCACTGAAGCTTTCTTT.

Only a few counts were recorded for this clonotype. J is TRBJ1-5 and V is TRBV15; no definite D call. The CDR3 length is 13 residues. Trimming took 5 bases from V and 2 from J, leaving 7 bases between them. CDR1 is LNHNV and CDR2 is YYDKDF in the germline V gene (reference sequence). The CDR3 nucleotides are TGTGCCACCAGCCGGAGGGGCAATCAGCCCCAGCATTTT. Residues: CATSRRGNQPQHF. Full variable domain (missing parts from reference TRBV15 and TRBJ1-5): DAMVIQNPRYQVTQFGKPVTLSCSQTLNHNVMYWYQQKSSQAPKLLFHYYDKDFNNEADTPDNFQSRRPNTSFCFLDIRSPGLGDTAMYLCATSRRGNQPQHFGDGTRLSIL.

The chain joins TRBV6-1 to TRBJ2-7; D is tentatively TRBD1 or TRBD2 (5 bases each). Germline V gene sequence: CDR1 MNHNS, CDR2 SASEGT. This CDR3 has 12 residues. V dropped 6 bases and J dropped 6 bases, with 12 bases sitting between them. CDR3 nucleotides: TGTGCCAGCAGACAGGCCGGAGGCGAGCAGTACTTC. Translation gives CASRQAGGEQYF.

The chain carries TRBV4-3 and TRBJ2-5; tentative D call: TRBD2 (6 bases). Germline V gene sequence: CDR1 LGHNA, CDR2 YSLEER. This CDR3 spans 15 amino acids. The V gene lost 1 base and the J gene lost 4 bases, with 13 bases spanning the gap. CDR3 sequence reads: CASSQGGNKPETQYF. The CDR3 DNA sequence: TGCGCCAGCAGCCAAGGCGGGAACAAGCCAGAGACCCAGTACTTC.